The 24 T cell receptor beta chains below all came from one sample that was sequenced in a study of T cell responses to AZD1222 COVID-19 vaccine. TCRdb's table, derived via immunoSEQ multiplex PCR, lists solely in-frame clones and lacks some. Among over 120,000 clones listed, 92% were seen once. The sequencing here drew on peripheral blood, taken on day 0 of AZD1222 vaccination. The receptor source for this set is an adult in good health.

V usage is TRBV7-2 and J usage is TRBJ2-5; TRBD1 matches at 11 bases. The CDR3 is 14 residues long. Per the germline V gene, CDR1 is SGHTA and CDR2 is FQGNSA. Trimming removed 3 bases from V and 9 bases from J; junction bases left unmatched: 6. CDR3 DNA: TGTGCCAGCAGCTTGGGGACAGGGGGTTTGGCCCAGTACTTC. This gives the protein CASSLGTGGLAQYF. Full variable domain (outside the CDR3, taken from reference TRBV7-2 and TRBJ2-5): GAGVSQSPSNKVTEKGKDVELRCDPISGHTALYWYRQSLGQGLEFLIYFQGNSAPDKSGLPSDRFSAERTGGSVSTLTIQRTQQEDSAVYLCASSLGTGGLAQYFGPGTRLLVL.

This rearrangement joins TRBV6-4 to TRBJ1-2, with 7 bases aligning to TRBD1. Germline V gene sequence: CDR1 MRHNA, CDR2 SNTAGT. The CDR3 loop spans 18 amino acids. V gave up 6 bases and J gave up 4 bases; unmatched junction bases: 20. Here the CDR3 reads CASSTTGTDTRLRYGYTF. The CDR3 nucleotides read TGTGCCAGCAGCACAACCGGGACAGATACCCGCCTGCGCTATGGCTACACCTTC.

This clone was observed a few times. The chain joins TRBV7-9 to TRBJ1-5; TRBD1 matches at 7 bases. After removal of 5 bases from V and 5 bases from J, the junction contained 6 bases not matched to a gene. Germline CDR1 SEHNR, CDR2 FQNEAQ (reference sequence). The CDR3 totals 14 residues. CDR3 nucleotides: TGTGCCAGCAGCATGGGACAGATGGATCAGCCCCAGCATTTT. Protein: CASSMGQMDQPQHF.

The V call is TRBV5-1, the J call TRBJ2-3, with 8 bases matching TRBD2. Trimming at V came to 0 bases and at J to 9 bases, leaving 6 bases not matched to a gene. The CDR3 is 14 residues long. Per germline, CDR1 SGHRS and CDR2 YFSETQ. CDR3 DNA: TGCGCCAGCAGCTTGGCTAGGACTAGCCTAACGCAGTATTTT. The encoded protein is CASSLARTSLTQYF. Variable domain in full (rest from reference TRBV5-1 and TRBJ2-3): KAGVTQTPRYLIKTRGQQVTLSCSPISGHRSVSWYQQTPGQGLQFLFEYFSETQRNKGNFPGRFSGRQFSNSRSEMNVSTLELGDSALYLCASSLARTSLTQYFGPGTRLTVL.

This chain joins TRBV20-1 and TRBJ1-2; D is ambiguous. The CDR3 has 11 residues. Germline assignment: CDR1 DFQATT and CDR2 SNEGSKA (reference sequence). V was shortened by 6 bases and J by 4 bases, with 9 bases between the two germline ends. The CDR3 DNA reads TGCAGTGCCAAGAACGGCTATGGCTACACCTTC. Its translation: CSAKNGYGYTF.

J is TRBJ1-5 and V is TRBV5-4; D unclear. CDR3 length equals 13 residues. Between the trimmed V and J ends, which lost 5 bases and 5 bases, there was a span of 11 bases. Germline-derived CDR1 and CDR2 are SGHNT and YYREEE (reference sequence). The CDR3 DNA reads TGTGCCAGCAGTAGCAACAGAGATCAGCCCCAGCATTTT. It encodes CASSSNRDQPQHF.

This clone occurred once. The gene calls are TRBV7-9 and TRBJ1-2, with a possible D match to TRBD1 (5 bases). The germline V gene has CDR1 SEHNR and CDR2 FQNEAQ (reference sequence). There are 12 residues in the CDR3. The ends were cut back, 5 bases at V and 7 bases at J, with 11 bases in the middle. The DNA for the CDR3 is TGTGCCAGCAGCCGGCAAAGGGGTGGCTACACCTTC. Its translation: CASSRQRGGYTF.

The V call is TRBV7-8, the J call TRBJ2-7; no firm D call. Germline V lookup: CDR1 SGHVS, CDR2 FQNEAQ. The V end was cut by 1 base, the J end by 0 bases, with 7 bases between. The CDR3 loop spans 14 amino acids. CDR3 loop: CASSLERYSYEQYF. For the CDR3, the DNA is TGTGCCAGCAGCTTAGAACGGTACTCCTACGAGCAGTACTTC. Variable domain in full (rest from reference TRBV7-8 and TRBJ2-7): GAGVSQSPRYKVAKRGQDVALRCDPISGHVSLFWYQQALGQGPEFLTYFQNEAQLDKSGLPSDRFFAERPEGSVSTLKIQRTQQEDSAVYLCASSLERYSYEQYFGPGTRLTVT.

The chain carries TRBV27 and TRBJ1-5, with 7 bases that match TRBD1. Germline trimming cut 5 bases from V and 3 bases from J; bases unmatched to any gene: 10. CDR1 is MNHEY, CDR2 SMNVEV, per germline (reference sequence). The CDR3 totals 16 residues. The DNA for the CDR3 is TGTGCCAGCAGTCCAATGACAGGGTCTTTCAATCAGCCCCAGCATTTT. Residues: CASSPMTGSFNQPQHF.

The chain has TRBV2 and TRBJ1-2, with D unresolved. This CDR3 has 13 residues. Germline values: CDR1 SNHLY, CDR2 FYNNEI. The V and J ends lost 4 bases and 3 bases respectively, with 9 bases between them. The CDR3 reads CASSGTDDYGYTF. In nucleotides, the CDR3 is TGTGCCAGCAGTGGGACGGACGACTATGGCTACACCTTC.

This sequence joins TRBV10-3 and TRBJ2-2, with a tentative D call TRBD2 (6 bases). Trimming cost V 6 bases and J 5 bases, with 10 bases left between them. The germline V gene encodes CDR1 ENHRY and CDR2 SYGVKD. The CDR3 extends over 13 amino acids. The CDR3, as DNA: TGTGCCATCAGCCAGGGACTTACCGGGGAGCTGTTTTTT. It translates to CAISQGLTGELFF.

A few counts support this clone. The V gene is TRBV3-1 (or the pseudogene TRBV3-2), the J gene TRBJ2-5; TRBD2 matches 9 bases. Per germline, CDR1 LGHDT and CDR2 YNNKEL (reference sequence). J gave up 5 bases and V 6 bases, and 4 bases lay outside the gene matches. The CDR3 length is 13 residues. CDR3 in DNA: TGTGCCAGCAGTGCGGGGGGGTGGGAGACCCAGTACTTC. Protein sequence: CASSAGGWETQYF.

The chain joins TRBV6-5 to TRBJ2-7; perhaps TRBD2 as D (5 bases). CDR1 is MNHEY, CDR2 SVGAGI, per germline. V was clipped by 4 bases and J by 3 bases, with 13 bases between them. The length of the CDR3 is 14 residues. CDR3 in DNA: TGTGCCAGCAGTTCGCCAAACGGGGTCTACGAGCAGTACTTC. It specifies CASSSPNGVYEQYF.

The CDR3 DNA reads as TGTGCCAGCGGCCTAGATAGCAATCAGCCCCAGCATTTT. Its translation is CASGLDSNQPQHF. The chain uses TRBV6-2 or TRBV6-3 and TRBJ1-5, with no clear D. CDR1 MNHEY and CDR2 SVGEGT come from the germline V gene. Trimming removed 8 bases at V and 0 bases at J, with 8 bases between. The CDR3 loop spans 13 amino acids.

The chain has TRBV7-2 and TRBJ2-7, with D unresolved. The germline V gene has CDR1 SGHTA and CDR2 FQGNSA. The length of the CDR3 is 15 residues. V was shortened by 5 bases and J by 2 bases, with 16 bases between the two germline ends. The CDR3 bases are TGTGCCAGCAGCCCCACCCCATCCCTCCCCTACGAGCAGTACTTC. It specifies CASSPTPSLPYEQYF.

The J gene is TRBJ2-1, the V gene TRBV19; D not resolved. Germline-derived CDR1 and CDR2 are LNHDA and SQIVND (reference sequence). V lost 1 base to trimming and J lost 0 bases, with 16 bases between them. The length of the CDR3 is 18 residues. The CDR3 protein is CASSIAFLSSSSYNEQFF. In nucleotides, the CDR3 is TGTGCCAGTAGTATAGCCTTCCTTAGCTCTAGCTCCTACAATGAGCAGTTCTTC. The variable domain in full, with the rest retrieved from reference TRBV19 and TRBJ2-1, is DGGITQSPKYLFRKEGQNVTLSCEQNLNHDAMYWYRQDPGQGLRLIYYSQIVNDFQKGDIAEGYSVSREKKESFPLTVTSAQKNPTAFYLCASSIAFLSSSSYNEQFFGPGTRLTVL.

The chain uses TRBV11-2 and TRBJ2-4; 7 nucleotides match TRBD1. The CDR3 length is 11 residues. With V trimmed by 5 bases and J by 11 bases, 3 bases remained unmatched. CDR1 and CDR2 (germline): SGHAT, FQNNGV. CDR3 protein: CASSRGTVQYF. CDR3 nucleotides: TGTGCCAGCAGCCGAGGGACAGTTCAGTACTTC.

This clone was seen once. The CDR3 spells CASSVGGQGSYGYTF. The CDR3 DNA reads as TGTGCCAGCAGCGTAGGGGGCCAGGGTTCCTATGGCTACACCTTC. This chain connects TRBV9 to TRBJ1-2; TRBD1 might be the D (5 bases). Trimming stripped 0 bases from V and 4 bases from J, with 13 bases between. The CDR3 extends over 15 amino acids. Germline-derived CDR1 and CDR2 are SGDLS and YYNGEE.

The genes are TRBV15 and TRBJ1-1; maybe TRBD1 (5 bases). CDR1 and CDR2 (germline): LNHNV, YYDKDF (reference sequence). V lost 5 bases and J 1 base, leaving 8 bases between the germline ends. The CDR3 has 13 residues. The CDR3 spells CATSRGGNTEAFF. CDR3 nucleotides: TGTGCCACCAGCCGGGGGGGGAACACTGAAGCTTTCTTT.

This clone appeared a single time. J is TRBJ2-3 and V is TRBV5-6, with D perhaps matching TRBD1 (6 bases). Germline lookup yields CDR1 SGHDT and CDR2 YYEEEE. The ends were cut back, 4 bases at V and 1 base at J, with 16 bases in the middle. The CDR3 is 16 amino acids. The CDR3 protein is CASSVTRGVGTDTQYF. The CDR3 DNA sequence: TGTGCCAGCAGCGTCACCAGGGGAGTGGGCACAGATACGCAGTATTTT.

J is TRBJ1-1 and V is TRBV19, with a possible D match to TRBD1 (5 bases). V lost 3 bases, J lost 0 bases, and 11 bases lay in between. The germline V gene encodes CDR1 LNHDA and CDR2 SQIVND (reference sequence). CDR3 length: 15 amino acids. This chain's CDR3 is CASSIWGRMNTEAFF. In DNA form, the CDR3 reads TGTGCCAGTAGTATCTGGGGGAGAATGAACACTGAAGCTTTCTTT.

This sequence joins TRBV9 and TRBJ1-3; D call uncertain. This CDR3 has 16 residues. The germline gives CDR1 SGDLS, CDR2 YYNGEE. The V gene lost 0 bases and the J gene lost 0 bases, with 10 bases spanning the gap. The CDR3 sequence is CASSVVSGNSGNTIYF. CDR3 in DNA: TGTGCCAGCAGCGTAGTTTCGGGCAACTCTGGAAACACCATATATTTT. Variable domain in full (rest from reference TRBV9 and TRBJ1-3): DSGVTQTPKHLITATGQRVTLRCSPRSGDLSVYWYQQSLDQGLQFLIQYYNGEERAKGNILERFSAQQFPDLHSELNLSSLELGDSALYFCASSVVSGNSGNTIYFGEGSWLTVV.

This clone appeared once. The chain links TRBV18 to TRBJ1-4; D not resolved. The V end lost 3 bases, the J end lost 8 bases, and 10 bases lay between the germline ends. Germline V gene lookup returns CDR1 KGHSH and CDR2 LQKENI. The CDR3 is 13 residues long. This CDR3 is CASSPRRGEKLFF. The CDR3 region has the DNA TGTGCCAGCTCACCCCGCCGCGGCGAAAAACTGTTTTTT.

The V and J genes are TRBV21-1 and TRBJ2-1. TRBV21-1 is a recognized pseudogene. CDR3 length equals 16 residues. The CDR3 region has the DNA TGTGCCAGCAGCAAAGCAGGGGATGGGGGCTACAATGAGCAGTTCTTC. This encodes CASSKAGDGGYNEQFF.